Below are 24 T cell receptor beta chains sequenced from a single sample in a study of CD8 T cells in ankylosing spondylitis. Regarding the study as a whole: A TCR beta motif of eight highly homologous variants appeared characteristic of ankylosing spondylitis blood.

Via MiXCR, TCRdb re-called the 5' RACE reads, giving one row per CDR3 protein. The table has around 130,000 distinct CDR3 sequences, roughly 18% seen once; the top ten hold around a third. No antigen is known for these receptors. Sequenced: blood, either unsorted or a sorted T cell fraction (not recorded which). The receptors here all came from a male donor with ankylosing spondylitis.

The chain is built from TRBV7-9 and TRBJ2-1; no clear D gene. CDR1 is SEHNR and CDR2 is FQNEAQ in the germline V gene (reference sequence). Trimming took 4 bases from V and 7 from J, leaving 8 bases between them. The CDR3 has 12 residues. CDR3 sequence (DNA): TGTGCCAGCAGCTCTAGGACGAATGAGCAGTTCTTC. It encodes CASSSRTNEQFF.

This clonotype was observed a few times. V usage is TRBV12-3 or TRBV12-4 and J usage is TRBJ2-7; TRBD2 matches 9 bases. The CDR3 is 15 residues long. The V segment lost 6 bases and the J segment 5 bases; nucleotides outside the gene matches: 11. CDR3 protein: CASRFLSGSSNEQYF. The CDR3 nucleotides are TGTGCCAGCAGATTTCTTAGCGGGAGTTCAAACGAGCAGTACTTC.

V is TRBV7-2 and J is TRBJ1-1; maybe TRBD1 (5 bases). Per germline, CDR1 SGHTA and CDR2 FQGNSA. The CDR3 is made up of 15 amino acids. With 4 bases removed from V and 1 base from J, the gap between germline ends came to 13 bases. Written as DNA, the CDR3 is TGTGCCAGCAGCTCCCGCAGAGGACAGAACACTGAAGCTTTCTTT. It encodes CASSSRRGQNTEAFF.

This clonotype came up a few times. The chain uses TRBV9 and TRBJ2-2, with D perhaps matching TRBD1 (6 bases). The V end was cut by 3 bases, the J end by 6 bases, with 21 bases between. Germline V gene lookup returns CDR1 SGDLS and CDR2 YYNGEE. The CDR3 length is 17 residues. The CDR3 is CASSARYGGLVAGELFF. In DNA, the CDR3 is TGTGCCAGCAGCGCCCGTTATGGGGGCTTGGTGGCCGGGGAGCTGTTTTTT.

The J gene is TRBJ2-3, the V gene TRBV27; TRBD2 aligns across 8 bases. With V trimmed by 6 bases and J by 14 bases, 10 bases remained unmatched. The CDR3 totals 12 residues. Germline CDR1 is MNHEY and CDR2 is SMNVEV (reference sequence). The CDR3 reads CASSPGRGGLYF. CDR3 coding DNA: TGTGCCAGCAGCCCCGGGAGGGGTGGACTGTATTTT.

DNA for the CDR3: TGTGCCAGCAGCTTACTTAGCGGGACGAACACCGGGGAGCTGTTTTTT. Translated: CASSLLSGTNTGELFF. The chain has TRBV7-6 and TRBJ2-2, with 8 bases identical to TRBD2. Germline-derived CDR1 and CDR2 are SGHVS and FNYEAQ. V was clipped by 2 bases and J by 0 bases; unmatched bases: 2. The CDR3 contains 16 residues.

The chain combines TRBV6-2 or TRBV6-3 with TRBJ2-1; the D gene could be TRBD1 or TRBD2 (5 bases each). Per the germline V gene, CDR1 is MNHEY and CDR2 is SVGEGT. The V end was cut by 8 bases, the J end by 4 bases, with 15 bases between. The CDR3 runs to 14 residues. The CDR3 bases are TGTGCCAGCCTCAGACGGGACGGATACAATGAGCAGTTCTTC. Protein sequence: CASLRRDGYNEQFF.

This clonotype turned up a few times. The chain couples TRBV25-1 to TRBJ1-1; no clear D gene. The CDR3 is 15 residues long. Per germline, CDR1 MGHDK and CDR2 SYGVNS. The V end lost 7 bases, the J end lost 1 base, and 16 bases lay between the germline ends. CDR3 sequence: CASTTVIHKNTEAFF. The CDR3 nucleotides are TGTGCCAGCACAACCGTCATACACAAGAACACTGAAGCTTTCTTT. The variable domain in full, completed from reference TRBV25-1 and TRBJ1-1, reads EADIYQTPRYLVIGTGKKITLECSQTMGHDKMYWYQQDPGMELHLIHYSYGVNSTEKGDLSSESTVSRIRTEHFPLTLESARPSHTSQYLCASTTVIHKNTEAFFGQGTRLTVV.

This clonotype was seen only a few times. V gene TRBV2 combines with J gene TRBJ2-5; perhaps TRBD2 as D (6 bases). CDR1 is SNHLY, CDR2 FYNNEI, per germline. CDR3 size: 14 residues. Trimming left V 7 bases short and J 9 bases short, with 21 bases between. The CDR3 DNA sequence: TGTGCCAGCAAAAGTCTCCGGGACCGGGGGTCCCAGTACTTC. This sequence encodes CASKSLRDRGSQYF.

This chain connects TRBV6-1 to TRBJ2-7; possibly TRBD2 for D (5 bases). This CDR3 region has 13 residues. Deletions cut 3 bases from V and 4 bases from J, with 10 bases between. Per the germline V gene, CDR1 is MNHNS and CDR2 is SASEGT. Here the CDR3 reads CASSDIWRYEQYF. CDR3 DNA sequence: TGTGCCAGCAGTGATATCTGGAGGTACGAGCAGTACTTC.

In its sample, this clonotype was seen once. The chain carries TRBV11-2 and TRBJ2-1; 15 bases are shared with TRBD2. With V trimmed by 7 bases and J by 4 bases, 11 bases remained unmatched. From germline, CDR1 is SGHAT and CDR2 FQNNGV. The CDR3 length is 18 residues. The CDR3: CASNIGLAGGRLYNEQFF. The CDR3 nucleotides are TGTGCCAGCAACATAGGACTAGCGGGAGGGCGGTTATACAATGAGCAGTTCTTC.

A few counts support this clonotype. The V call is TRBV4-1, the J call TRBJ1-4, with no clear D. This CDR3 comprises 13 residues. In germline, CDR1 is MGHRA, CDR2 YSYEKL. V lost 1 base and J lost 4, with 4 bases in between. CDR3 sequence: CASSQGSNEKLFF. The DNA of the CDR3 is TGCGCCAGCAGCCAAGGGAGTAATGAAAAACTGTTTTTT.

To note about this clonotype: This could be a read error, since a much larger clone is one nucleotide away. The chain carries TRBV4-1 and TRBJ2-7; D ambiguous. This CDR3 comprises 15 residues. Germline V CDR1 and CDR2: MGHRA, YSYEKL. CDR3 DNA sequence: TGCCCCAGCAGCCAAGATAGCAGGAGCTCCTACGAGCAGTACTTC. Protein product: CPSSQDSRSSYEQYF.

This clonotype was detected a few times. The chain couples TRBV2 to TRBJ1-1; 7 bases are a match to TRBD1. V lost 4 bases to trimming and J lost 0 bases; unmatched junction nucleotides: 14. The CDR3 sequence is 18 residues long. Germline CDR1 reads SNHLY; CDR2 reads FYNNEI. The CDR3: CASSAKREDRVLNTEAFF. The CDR3 DNA follows: TGTGCCAGCAGTGCGAAGCGGGAAGACAGGGTATTGAACACTGAAGCTTTCTTT.

This clonotype was recorded only once. The chain has TRBV10-3 and TRBJ2-7, with TRBD1 as a possible D gene (6 bases). The germline V gene encodes CDR1 ENHRY and CDR2 SYGVKD. The CDR3 runs to 14 residues. V was cut by 3 bases and J by 5 bases, with 14 bases left in between. CDR3 DNA sequence: TGTGCCATCAGTGAACCAGGGGTAATCGACGAGCAGTACTTC. Its protein is CAISEPGVIDEQYF.

The V and J genes are TRBV7-9 and TRBJ2-1; 7 nucleotides match TRBD2. Germline CDR1 SEHNR, CDR2 FQNEAQ (reference sequence). The ends lost 5 bases at V and 6 bases at J; junction bases unmatched: 10. CDR3 size: 15 residues. The CDR3 DNA is TGTGCCAGCAGCCTACCGGGGGGTACCCTCAATGAGCAGTTCTTC. Its translation: CASSLPGGTLNEQFF.

This clonotype has just a few counts. The chain recombines TRBV2 with TRBJ1-4, with TRBD1 as a possible D gene (5 bases). This CDR3 contains 15 residues. V was trimmed by 6 bases and J by 4 bases, leaving 15 bases between them. Germline-derived CDR1 and CDR2 are SNHLY and FYNNEI. The CDR3 DNA reads as TGTGCCAGCAGCGTTTTGACGGGGGGTAATGAAAAACTGTTTTTT. Its translation: CASSVLTGGNEKLFF.

This clonotype was seen at least ten times. The chain recombines TRBV29-1 with TRBJ2-7, with D maybe TRBD1 (6 bases). Germline V CDR1 and CDR2: SQVTM, ANQGSEA. The ends were cut back, 6 bases at V and 2 bases at J, with 11 bases in the middle. This CDR3 region has 12 residues. CDR3 sequence reads: CSVTQGPYEQYF. Here the CDR3 DNA reads TGCAGCGTAACACAGGGACCCTACGAGCAGTACTTC.

This clonotype was seen only a few times. The chain has TRBV6-5 and TRBJ2-3; D is possibly TRBD1 (5 bases). The V end was cut by 4 bases, the J end by 3 bases, with 11 bases between. CDR3 length: 14 amino acids. From germline, CDR1 is MNHEY and CDR2 SVGAGI. The CDR3 bases are TGTGCCAGCAGTTTCTGGACACGGACAGATACGCAGTATTTT. It encodes CASSFWTRTDTQYF.

This clonotype came up a few times. The chain combines TRBV9 with TRBJ2-3; no clear D. The germline gives CDR1 SGDLS, CDR2 YYNGEE. The CDR3 spans 12 residues. The ends were cut back, 3 bases at V and 3 bases at J, with 5 bases in the middle. The DNA of the CDR3 is TGTGCCAGCAGCGGGCTTACAGATACGCAGTATTTT. Protein: CASSGLTDTQYF.

V gene TRBV29-1 combines with J gene TRBJ2-2, with TRBD2 identical over 12 bases. Trimming took 4 bases from V and 8 from J; bases not matched to a gene: 17. The CDR3 extends over 18 amino acids. Germline V gene lookup returns CDR1 SQVTM and CDR2 ANQGSEA. The CDR3 is CSVVVLSKTSGRGGELFF. In DNA, the CDR3 is TGCAGCGTTGTGGTTCTCTCGAAGACTAGCGGGAGAGGTGGGGAGCTGTTTTTT.

The chain uses TRBV7-9 and TRBJ1-1; 8 bases align to TRBD1. V dropped 5 bases and J dropped 3; count of bases not matched to a gene: 2. The CDR3 is made up of 13 amino acids. The germline CDR1 and CDR2 sequences are SEHNR and FQNEAQ (reference sequence). This CDR3 reads CASSKTGDTEAFF. CDR3 nucleotides: TGTGCCAGCAGCAAGACAGGGGACACTGAAGCTTTCTTT.

The J gene is TRBJ2-3, the V gene TRBV7-8; D is possibly TRBD1 (5 bases). Trimming shortened V by 6 bases and J by 3 bases, and 7 bases separated the two germline ends. The V gene's germline CDR1 is SGHVS and CDR2 FQNEAQ. This CDR3 is 12 amino acids long. CDR3 sequence (DNA): TGTGCCAGCAGGAAGGGGACAGATACGCAGTATTTT. This codes for CASRKGTDTQYF.

The chain employs TRBV20-1 and TRBJ2-7; a weak D match, TRBD1 (6 bases). Germline V lookup: CDR1 DFQATT, CDR2 SNEGSKA (reference sequence). V was cut by 2 bases and J by 6 bases, with 17 bases left in between. This CDR3 comprises 14 residues. In DNA, the CDR3 is TGCAGTGCTAGACCTATAGGGGGTTTCGGCGAGCAGTACTTC. This translates into CSARPIGGFGEQYF.